This T cell receptor (beta chain) was captured in a study of blood T cell repertoires in COVID-19. Study as a whole: Donors in the United States, Italy and Spain gave samples during acute or convalescent COVID-19. Nucleic acid was either cDNA or gDNA, and it came from T cells, B-cell-depleted T cells, or PBMCs.

TCRdb's copy holds only in-frame clones and misses some; the assay was immunoSEQ multiplex PCR. The repertoire has under 150,000 clones, under 95% of them found once; the top ten carry about 4%. V was trimmed by 2 bases and J by 0 bases, leaving 14 bases between them. Looked up from germline, CDR1 is SEHNR and CDR2 is FQNEAQ (reference sequence). The CDR3 length is 18 residues. Sequencing was done on a sample of peripheral blood. The sequence derives from a man aged 45-65 years with active COVID-19. This chain joins TRBV7-9 and TRBJ1-6; the D is unclear. The CDR3 is CASSLSGLSSSYNSPLHF. As DNA, the CDR3 is TGTGCCAGCAGCTTATCTGGCTTATCAAGCTCCTATAATTCACCCCTCCACTTT.